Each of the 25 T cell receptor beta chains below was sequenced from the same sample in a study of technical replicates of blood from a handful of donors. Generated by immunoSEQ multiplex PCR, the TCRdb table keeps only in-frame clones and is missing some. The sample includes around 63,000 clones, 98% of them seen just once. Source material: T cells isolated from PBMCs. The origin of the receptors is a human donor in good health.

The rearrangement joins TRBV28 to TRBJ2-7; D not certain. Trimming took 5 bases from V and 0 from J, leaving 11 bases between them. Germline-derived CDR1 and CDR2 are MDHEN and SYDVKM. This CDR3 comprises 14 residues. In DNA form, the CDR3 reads TGTGCCAGCAGTCTCCATAGGAGCTCCTACGAGCAGTACTTC. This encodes CASSLHRSSYEQYF.

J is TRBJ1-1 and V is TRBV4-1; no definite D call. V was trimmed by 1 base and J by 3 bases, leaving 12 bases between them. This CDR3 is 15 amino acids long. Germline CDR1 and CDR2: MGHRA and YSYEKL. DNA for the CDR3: TGCGCCAGCAGCCAAGTAATAGTAGCGTACACTGAAGCTTTCTTT. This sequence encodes CASSQVIVAYTEAFF.

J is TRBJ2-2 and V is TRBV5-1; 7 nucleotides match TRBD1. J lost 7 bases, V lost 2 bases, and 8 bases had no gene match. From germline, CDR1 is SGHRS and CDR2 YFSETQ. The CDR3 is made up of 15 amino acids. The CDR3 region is CASSLEGGAGGELFF. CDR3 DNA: TGCGCCAGCAGCTTAGAAGGGGGCGCTGGCGGGGAGCTGTTTTTT.

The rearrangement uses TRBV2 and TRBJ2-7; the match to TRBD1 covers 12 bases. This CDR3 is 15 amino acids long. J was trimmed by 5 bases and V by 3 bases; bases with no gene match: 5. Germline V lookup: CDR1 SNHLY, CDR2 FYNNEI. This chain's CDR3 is CASSDRDRGPHEQYF. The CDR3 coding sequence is TGTGCCAGCAGTGACCGGGACAGGGGGCCCCACGAGCAGTACTTC.

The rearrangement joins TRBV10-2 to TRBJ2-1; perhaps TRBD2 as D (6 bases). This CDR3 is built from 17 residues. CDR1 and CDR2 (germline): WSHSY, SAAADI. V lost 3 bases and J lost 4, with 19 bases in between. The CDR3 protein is CASSDYLTGEIYNEQFF. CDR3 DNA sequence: TGCGCCAGCAGTGACTACTTAACGGGGGAGATATACAATGAGCAGTTCTTC.

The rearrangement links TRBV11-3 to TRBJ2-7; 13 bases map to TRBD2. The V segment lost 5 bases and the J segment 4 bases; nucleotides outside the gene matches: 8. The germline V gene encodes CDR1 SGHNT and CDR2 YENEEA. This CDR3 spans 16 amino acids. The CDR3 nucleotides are TGTGCCAGCAGCCCAGATCTGACTAGCGGGGGGTACGAGCAGTACTTC. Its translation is CASSPDLTSGGYEQYF.

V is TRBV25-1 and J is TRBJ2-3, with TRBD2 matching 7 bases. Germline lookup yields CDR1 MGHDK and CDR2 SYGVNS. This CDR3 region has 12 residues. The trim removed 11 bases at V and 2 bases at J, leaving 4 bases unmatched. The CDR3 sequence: CASGLNTDTQYF. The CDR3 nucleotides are TGTGCCTCGGGACTAAACACAGATACGCAGTATTTT.

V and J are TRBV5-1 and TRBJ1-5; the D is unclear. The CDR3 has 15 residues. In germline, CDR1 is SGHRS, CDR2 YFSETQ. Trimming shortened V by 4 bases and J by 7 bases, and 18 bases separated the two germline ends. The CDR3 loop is CASSPAGFPTQPQHF. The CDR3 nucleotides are TGCGCCAGCAGCCCGGCGGGGTTCCCGACCCAGCCCCAGCATTTT.

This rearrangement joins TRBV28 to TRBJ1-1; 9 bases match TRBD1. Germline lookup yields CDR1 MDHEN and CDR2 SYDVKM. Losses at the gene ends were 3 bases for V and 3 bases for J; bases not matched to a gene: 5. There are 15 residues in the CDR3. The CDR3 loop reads CASSFRTGEDTEAFF. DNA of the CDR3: TGTGCCAGCAGTTTTCGGACAGGGGAGGACACTGAAGCTTTCTTT.

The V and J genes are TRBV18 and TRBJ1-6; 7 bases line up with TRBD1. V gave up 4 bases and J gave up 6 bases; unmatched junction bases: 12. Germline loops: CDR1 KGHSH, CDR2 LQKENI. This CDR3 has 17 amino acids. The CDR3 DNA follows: TGTGCCAGCTCACAAATGATCGGGACAGAGAGTAATTCACCCCTCCACTTT. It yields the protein CASSQMIGTESNSPLHF.

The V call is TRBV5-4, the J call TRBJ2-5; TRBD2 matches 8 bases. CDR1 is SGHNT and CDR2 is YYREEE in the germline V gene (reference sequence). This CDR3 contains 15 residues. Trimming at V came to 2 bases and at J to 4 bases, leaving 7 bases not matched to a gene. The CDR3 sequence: CASSFNGGALETQYF. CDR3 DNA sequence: TGTGCCAGCAGCTTTAACGGGGGGGCCTTAGAGACCCAGTACTTC.

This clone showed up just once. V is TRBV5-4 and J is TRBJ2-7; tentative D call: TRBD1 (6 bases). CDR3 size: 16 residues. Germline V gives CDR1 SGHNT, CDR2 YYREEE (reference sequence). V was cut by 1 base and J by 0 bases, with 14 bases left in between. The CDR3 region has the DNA TGTGCCAGCAGCTTGTCATGGGGGCTTAGCTCCTACGAGCAGTACTTC. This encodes CASSLSWGLSSYEQYF. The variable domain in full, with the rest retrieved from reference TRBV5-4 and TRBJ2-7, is ETGVTQSPTHLIKTRGQQVTLRCSSQSGHNTVSWYQQALGQGPQFIFQYYREEENGRGNFPPRFSGLQFPNYSSELNVNALELDDSALYLCASSLSWGLSSYEQYFGPGTRLTVT.

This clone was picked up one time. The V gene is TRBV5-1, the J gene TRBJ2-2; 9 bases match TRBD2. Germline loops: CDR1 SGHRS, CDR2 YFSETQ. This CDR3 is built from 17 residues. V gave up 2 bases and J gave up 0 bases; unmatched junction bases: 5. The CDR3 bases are TGCGCCAGCAGCTTCCAGCGGGAGGCACCGAACACCGGGGAGCTGTTTTTT. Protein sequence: CASSFQREAPNTGELFF.

CDR3 sequence reads: CASSEMGQGRSDEQFF. The CDR3 bases are TGCGCCAGCAGTGAAATGGGCCAGGGGCGGTCCGATGAGCAGTTCTTC. The chain is built from TRBV10-1 and TRBJ2-1; weak D call: TRBD1 (6 bases). Per germline, CDR1 WNHNN and CDR2 SYGVQD (reference sequence). The CDR3 is 16 amino acids. Trimming stripped 3 bases from V and 8 bases from J, with 20 bases between.

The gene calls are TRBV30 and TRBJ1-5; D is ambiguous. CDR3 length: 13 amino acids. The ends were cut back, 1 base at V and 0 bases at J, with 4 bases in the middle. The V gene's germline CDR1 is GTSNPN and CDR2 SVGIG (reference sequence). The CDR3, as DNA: TGTGCCTGGAGTGGGAGTAGCAATCAGCCCCAGCATTTT. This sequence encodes CAWSGSSNQPQHF.

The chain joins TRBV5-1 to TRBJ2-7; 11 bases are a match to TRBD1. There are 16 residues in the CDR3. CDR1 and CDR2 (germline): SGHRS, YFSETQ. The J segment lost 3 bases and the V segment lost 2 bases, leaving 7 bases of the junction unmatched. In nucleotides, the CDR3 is TGCGCCAGCAGCTTACTAACCGGGACAGGGGGCTACGAGCAGTACTTC. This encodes CASSLLTGTGGYEQYF. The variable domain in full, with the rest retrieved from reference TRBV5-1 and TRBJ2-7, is KAGVTQTPRYLIKTRGQQVTLSCSPISGHRSVSWYQQTPGQGLQFLFEYFSETQRNKGNFPGRFSGRQFSNSRSEMNVSTLELGDSALYLCASSLLTGTGGYEQYFGPGTRLTVT.

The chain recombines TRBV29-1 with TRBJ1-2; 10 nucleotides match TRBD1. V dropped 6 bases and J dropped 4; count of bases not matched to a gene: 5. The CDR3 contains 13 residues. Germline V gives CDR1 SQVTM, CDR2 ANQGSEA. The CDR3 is CSVPRTGGYGYTF. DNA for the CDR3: TGCAGCGTCCCCCGGACAGGGGGCTATGGCTACACCTTC. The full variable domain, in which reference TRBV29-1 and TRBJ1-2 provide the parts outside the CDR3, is SAVISQKPSRDICQRGTSLTIQCQVDSQVTMMFWYRQQPGQSLTLIATANQGSEATYESGFVIDKFPISRPNLTFSTLTVSNMSPEDSSIYLCSVPRTGGYGYTFGSGTRLTVV.

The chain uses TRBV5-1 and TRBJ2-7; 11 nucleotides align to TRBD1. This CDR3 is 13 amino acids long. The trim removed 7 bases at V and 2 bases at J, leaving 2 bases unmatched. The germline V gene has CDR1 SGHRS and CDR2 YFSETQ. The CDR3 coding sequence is TGCGCCAGCGGGGGACAGGGGGCCTACGAGCAGTACTTC. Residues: CASGGQGAYEQYF. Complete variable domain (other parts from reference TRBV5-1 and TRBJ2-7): KAGVTQTPRYLIKTRGQQVTLSCSPISGHRSVSWYQQTPGQGLQFLFEYFSETQRNKGNFPGRFSGRQFSNSRSEMNVSTLELGDSALYLCASGGQGAYEQYFGPGTRLTVT.

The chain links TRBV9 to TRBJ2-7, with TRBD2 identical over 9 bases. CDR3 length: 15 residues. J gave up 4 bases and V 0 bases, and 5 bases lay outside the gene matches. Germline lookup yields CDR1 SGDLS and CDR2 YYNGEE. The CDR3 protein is CASSVEASGEYEQYF. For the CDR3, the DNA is TGTGCCAGCAGCGTAGAAGCTAGCGGGGAATACGAGCAGTACTTC. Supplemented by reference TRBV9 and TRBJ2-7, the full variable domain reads DSGVTQTPKHLITATGQRVTLRCSPRSGDLSVYWYQQSLDQGLQFLIQYYNGEERAKGNILERFSAQQFPDLHSELNLSSLELGDSALYFCASSVEASGEYEQYFGPGTRLTVT.

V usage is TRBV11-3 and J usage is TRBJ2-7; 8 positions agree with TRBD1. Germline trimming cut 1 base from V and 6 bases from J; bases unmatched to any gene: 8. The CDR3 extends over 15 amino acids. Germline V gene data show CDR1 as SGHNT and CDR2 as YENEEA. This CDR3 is CASSLAWDRNSEQYF. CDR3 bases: TGTGCCAGCAGCTTAGCTTGGGACAGGAATAGCGAGCAGTACTTC.

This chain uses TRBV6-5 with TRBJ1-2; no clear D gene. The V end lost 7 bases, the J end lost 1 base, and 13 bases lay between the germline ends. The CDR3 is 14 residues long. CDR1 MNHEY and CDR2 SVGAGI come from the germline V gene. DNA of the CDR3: TGTGCCAGCACGGAGGTGTGGGGTAACTATGGCTACACCTTC. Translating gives CASTEVWGNYGYTF.

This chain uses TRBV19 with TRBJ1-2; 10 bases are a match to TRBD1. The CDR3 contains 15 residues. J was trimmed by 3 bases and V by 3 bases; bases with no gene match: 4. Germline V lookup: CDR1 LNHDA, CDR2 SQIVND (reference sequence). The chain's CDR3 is CASSIIGTGDYGYTF. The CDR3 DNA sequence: TGTGCCAGTAGTATTATAGGGACAGGGGACTATGGCTACACCTTC.

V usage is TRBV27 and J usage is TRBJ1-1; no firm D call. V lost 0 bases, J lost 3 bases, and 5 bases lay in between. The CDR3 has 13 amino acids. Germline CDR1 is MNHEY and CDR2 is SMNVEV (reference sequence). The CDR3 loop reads CASSLSEDTEAFF. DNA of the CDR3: TGTGCCAGCAGTTTATCGGAGGACACTGAAGCTTTCTTT.

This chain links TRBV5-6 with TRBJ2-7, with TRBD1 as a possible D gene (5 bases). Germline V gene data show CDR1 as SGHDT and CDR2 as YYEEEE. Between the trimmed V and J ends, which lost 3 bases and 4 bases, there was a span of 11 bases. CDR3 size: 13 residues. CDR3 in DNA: TGTGCCAGCAGCTGGGGCCCAGGGTACGAGCAGTACTTC. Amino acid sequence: CASSWGPGYEQYF.

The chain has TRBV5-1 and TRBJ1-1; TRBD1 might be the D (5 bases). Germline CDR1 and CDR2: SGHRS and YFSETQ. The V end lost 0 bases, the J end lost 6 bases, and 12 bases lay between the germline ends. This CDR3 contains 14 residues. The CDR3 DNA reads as TGCGCCAGCAGCTTGGATAACGACAGCCCTGAAGCTTTCTTT. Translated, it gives CASSLDNDSPEAFF. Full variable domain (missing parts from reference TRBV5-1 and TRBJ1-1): KAGVTQTPRYLIKTRGQQVTLSCSPISGHRSVSWYQQTPGQGLQFLFEYFSETQRNKGNFPGRFSGRQFSNSRSEMNVSTLELGDSALYLCASSLDNDSPEAFFGQGTRLTVV.